The sequence of this T cell receptor (beta chain) was determined in a study of T cell responses to AZD1222 COVID-19 vaccine. General study points: Spike was spanned by vaccine-associated CD4 TCRs, with dominance at 160-218 and 743-854. The sample set comprised mostly white British donors with more females, and clonal diversity was possibly underestimated.

Clones were read by immunoSEQ multiplex PCR, and TCRdb kept only the in-frame ones, dropping some. The table has more than 95,000 clones, about 89% seen once. The CDR3 spans 16 residues. V trimming: 3 bases; J trimming: 3 bases; junction bases outside the gene matches: 7. CDR1 and CDR2 from the germline V gene are LGHDT and YNNKEL (reference sequence). Regarding this clone: Its antigen is unidentified.

The source is an adult in good health. The sequencing here drew on peripheral blood, taken on day 0 of AZD1222 vaccination. The genes are TRBV3-1 (or the pseudogene TRBV3-2) and TRBJ1-3, with 8 bases matching TRBD1. CDR3 in amino acids: CASSQADRGIGNTIYF. The CDR3 DNA follows: TGTGCCAGCAGCCAGGCCGACAGGGGAATTGGAAACACCATATATTTT.